This T cell receptor (beta chain) appears in the sequencing data of a study of control samples from healthy donors and cancer patients. The germline CDR1 and CDR2 sequences are MDHEN and SYDVKM. J gave up 1 base and V 6 bases, and 5 bases lay outside the gene matches. This CDR3 contains 14 residues. Measured with immunoSEQ multiplex PCR; TCRdb has only the in-frame clones, and not every one. The sample contains about 410,000 clones, 80% to 95% of which appear only once. The sequencing sample was made of PBMCs. The receptor was derived from a man aged 35-49 years with head and neck cancer. The chain is built from TRBV28 and TRBJ2-7; 8 bases line up with TRBD2. CDR3 DNA: TGTGCCAGCAGCCCCGGGACTAGTTCCTACGAGCAGTACTTC. Its protein product is CASSPGTSSYEQYF.